These 30 T cell receptor beta chains were all obtained from the same sample, sequenced in a study of response to subunit inactivated influenza vaccine. TCRdb called the RT-PCR reads again in MiXCR, with one record for every CDR3 protein. The sample holds about 300,000 distinct CDR3 sequences, 20% to 25% seen once. Here the sequenced sample was PBMCs from blood, taken less than 22 months after vaccination. These receptors all stem from a man between 50 and 75 years old who received an inactivated influenza vaccine.

This clonotype has more than one count but fewer than ten. This chain joins TRBV2 and TRBJ1-2; D not certain. Germline-derived CDR1 and CDR2 are SNHLY and FYNNEI. V gave up 6 bases and J gave up 1 base, with 12 bases separating them. This CDR3 has 14 amino acids. This CDR3 is CASRRTVLNYGYTF. DNA for the CDR3: TGTGCCAGCAGGAGGACGGTCCTTAACTATGGCTACACCTTC.

This clonotype was seen more than once but under ten times. The chain recombines TRBV5-1 with TRBJ1-5; a weak D match, TRBD1 (5 bases). The V gene lost 9 bases and the J gene lost 0 bases, with 31 bases spanning the gap. The CDR3 loop spans 20 amino acids. CDR1 and CDR2 (germline): SGHRS, YFSETQ. The DNA of the CDR3 is TGCGCCACCCCAACCAAAGATAGGCCCCCAATGGGGCATAGCAATCAGCCCCAGCATTTT. It yields the protein CATPTKDRPPMGHSNQPQHF.

V usage is TRBV6-1 and J usage is TRBJ1-5, with D perhaps matching TRBD1 (5 bases). Per germline, CDR1 MNHNS and CDR2 SASEGT. Trimming pared 0 bases from V and 3 bases from J, leaving 12 bases between. CDR3 size: 16 residues. CDR3 nucleotide sequence: TGTGCCAGCAGTGAAGCGGCAGGGAGCGACAATCAGCCCCAGCATTTT. This translates into CASSEAAGSDNQPQHF.

The rearrangement uses TRBV6-2 or TRBV6-3 and TRBJ1-2, with TRBD1 matching 8 bases. This CDR3 contains 13 residues. The ends lost 6 bases at V and 4 bases at J; junction bases unmatched: 4. CDR1 and CDR2 (germline): MNHEY, SVGEGT. The CDR3 DNA reads as TGTGCCAGCAGCGGACAGGGAGGCTATGGCTACACCTTC. This gives the protein CASSGQGGYGYTF.

Concerning this clonotype: A much larger clone is a single base away; this may be a read error. The rearrangement links TRBV20-1 to TRBJ1-5; no reliable D call. This CDR3 has 13 residues. From germline, CDR1 is DFQATT and CDR2 SNEGSKA (reference sequence). The CDR3 spells CRARVDSNQPQHF. The CDR3 DNA follows: TGCAGAGCTAGAGTGGACAGCAATCAGCCCCAGCATTTT.

V and J are TRBV7-9 and TRBJ2-7; TRBD1 might be the D (6 bases). The CDR3 spans 15 residues. Germline V lookup: CDR1 SEHNR, CDR2 FQNEAQ (reference sequence). Trimming took off 2 bases at V and 0 bases at J, with 11 bases between the two ends. CDR3 protein: CASSLKGTTSYEQYF. In DNA, the CDR3 is TGTGCCAGCAGCTTAAAAGGGACAACCTCCTACGAGCAGTACTTC.

This clonotype has more than one count but fewer than ten. The chain is built from TRBV3-1 and TRBJ2-1; D is possibly TRBD2 (5 bases). The V end was cut by 8 bases, the J end by 0 bases, with 14 bases between. The CDR3 is 15 residues long. Germline values: CDR1 LGHDT, CDR2 YNNKEL (reference sequence). This CDR3 is CASGSAGLSYNEQFF. CDR3 nucleotides: TGTGCCAGCGGGAGTGCGGGCCTCTCCTACAATGAGCAGTTCTTC.

This clonotype came up a few times. V is TRBV15 and J is TRBJ2-2; 9 bases align to TRBD2. The V gene end was trimmed by 6 bases and the J gene end by 5 bases; junction bases not matched to a gene: 7. This CDR3 comprises 15 residues. Per the germline V gene, CDR1 is LNHNV and CDR2 is YYDKDF (reference sequence). The CDR3 DNA is TGTGCCACCAGTAATCTAGCGGGGCGGACCGGGGAGCTGTTTTTT. It yields the protein CATSNLAGRTGELFF.

J is TRBJ1-1 and V is TRBV12-3 or TRBV12-4; TRBD1 matches 7 bases. The V and J ends lost 6 bases and 4 bases, in that order; junction bases with no gene match: 8. The CDR3 has 14 residues. The CDR3 protein is CASRRQGRGTEAFF. The CDR3 nucleotides read TGTGCCAGCAGGAGACAGGGCAGGGGCACTGAAGCTTTCTTT.

This chain connects TRBV29-1 to TRBJ2-3; D is unresolved. Trimming removed 4 bases from V and 2 bases from J, with 13 bases in between. This CDR3 comprises 14 residues. Germline-derived CDR1 and CDR2 are SQVTM and ANQGSEA. The chain's CDR3 is CSVVGPTTTDTQYF. CDR3 DNA: TGCAGCGTTGTTGGGCCAACAACCACAGATACGCAGTATTTT.

Notes on this clonotype: A read error may explain this, as a much larger clone is one base away. The chain recombines TRBV3-1 with TRBJ2-1; 9 bases match TRBD1. The CDR3 loop spans 15 amino acids. Germline assignment: CDR1 LGHDT and CDR2 YNNKEL (reference sequence). DNA for the CDR3: TGTGCCAGCAGTGACCTGATGGGACAGGGAGCTGAGCAGTCCTTC. Amino acids: CASSDLMGQGAEQSF.

The table lists this clonotype with a few counts. The chain recombines TRBV4-3 with TRBJ2-2, with 9 nucleotides matching TRBD1. The V and J ends lost 0 bases and 4 bases, in that order; junction bases with no gene match: 0. Germline loops: CDR1 LGHNA, CDR2 YSLEER. CDR3 length equals 15 residues. The CDR3 protein is CASSQEGQGTGELFF. The CDR3, as DNA: TGCGCCAGCAGCCAAGAGGGACAGGGCACCGGGGAGCTGTTTTTT.

The J gene is TRBJ2-1, the V gene TRBV11-2; perhaps TRBD2 as D (5 bases). The germline CDR1 and CDR2 sequences are SGHAT and FQNNGV. The CDR3 sequence is 15 residues long. Trimming took off 6 bases at V and 6 bases at J, with 18 bases between the two ends. In DNA, the CDR3 is TGTGCCAGCAGGCCCTCTAGCTGGAGTTCCAATGAGCAGTTCTTC. It translates to CASRPSSWSSNEQFF.

The chain links TRBV28 to TRBJ2-2; 9 bases agree with TRBD1. The CDR3 covers 16 residues. Trimming cost V 3 bases and J 1 base; bases outside gene matches: 3. Germline CDR1 MDHEN, CDR2 SYDVKM. In DNA, the CDR3 is TGTGCCAGCAGTTTTTACAGGGGGCGGAACACCGGGGAGCTGTTTTTT. Protein: CASSFYRGRNTGELFF.

This clonotype has more than one count but fewer than ten. The chain links TRBV6-2 or TRBV6-3 to TRBJ2-7, with 12 nucleotides matching TRBD1. J was trimmed by 7 bases and V by 7 bases; bases with no gene match: 8. This CDR3 has 14 amino acids. The germline V gene encodes CDR1 MNHEY and CDR2 SVGEGT. The CDR3 nucleotides are TGTGCCAGCACTGGGGACAGGGGGCGCAGGGAGCAGTACTTC. It yields the protein CASTGDRGRREQYF.

The chain has TRBV28 and TRBJ2-1, with TRBD1 matching over 9 bases. The CDR3 spans 14 residues. J was trimmed by 1 base and V by 6 bases; bases with no gene match: 1. Germline values: CDR1 MDHEN, CDR2 SYDVKM. This chain's CDR3 is CASRGQGSYNEQFF. The CDR3 bases are TGTGCCAGCAGGGGACAGGGTTCCTACAATGAGCAGTTCTTC. The whole variable domain, remainder taken from reference TRBV28 and TRBJ2-1, is DVKVTQSSRYLVKRTGEKVFLECVQDMDHENMFWYRQDPGLGLRLIYFSYDVKMKEKGDIPEGYSVSREKKERFSLILESASTNQTSMYLCASRGQGSYNEQFFGPGTRLTVL.

This clonotype was seen ten or more times. This chain uses TRBV6-5 with TRBJ1-3; D remains ambiguous. Trimming shortened V by 2 bases and J by 4 bases, and 15 bases separated the two germline ends. The length of the CDR3 is 16 residues. Germline V gene sequence: CDR1 MNHEY, CDR2 SVGAGI. The CDR3 nucleotides are TGTGCCAGCAGTTACAGCACTTGGGCGCGGGGAAACACCATATATTTT. This translates into CASSYSTWARGNTIYF.

This clonotype has a count of ten or more. This sequence joins TRBV4-3 and TRBJ1-2; no firm D call. V was cut by 0 bases and J by 4 bases, with 9 bases left in between. The CDR3 runs 14 residues. CDR1 LGHNA and CDR2 YSLEER come from the germline V gene. CDR3 bases: TGCGCCAGCAGCCAAGATCTGGGCACCTATGGCTACACCTTC. Its protein product is CASSQDLGTYGYTF.

This clonotype was detected only a few times. The chain is built from TRBV12-3 or TRBV12-4 and TRBJ1-2; 7 bases are shared with TRBD1. This CDR3 is 13 amino acids long. Trimming at V came to 6 bases and at J to 4 bases, leaving 5 bases not matched to a gene. CDR3 bases: TGTGCCAGCAGACCGACAGGGAGCTATGGCTACACCTTC. Its protein product is CASRPTGSYGYTF.

The chain employs TRBV7-8 and TRBJ2-7; perhaps TRBD1 as D (6 bases). Germline V gene sequence: CDR1 SGHVS, CDR2 FQNEAQ. The germline V and J ends were trimmed by 5 bases and 3 bases, with 8 bases remaining between them. This CDR3 has 12 residues. In DNA form, the CDR3 reads TGTGCCAGCAGCATCAGGGGCTACGAGCAGTACTTC. Residues: CASSIRGYEQYF.

V is TRBV29-1 and J is TRBJ2-5, with 7 bases aligning to TRBD1. The CDR3 is 12 amino acids. CDR1 and CDR2 (germline): SQVTM, ANQGSEA. V shed 5 bases, J shed 5 bases, and the junction held 5 bases outside the gene matches. The CDR3 DNA follows: TGCAGCGTTTCGACGGACAGGGAGACCCAGTACTTC. It is translated as CSVSTDRETQYF.

This sequence joins TRBV2 and TRBJ2-5; possible D gene TRBD1, 6 bases. The V and J ends lost 6 bases and 4 bases respectively, with 15 bases between them. The CDR3 has 14 residues. Germline loops: CDR1 SNHLY, CDR2 FYNNEI. The CDR3 loop is CASRPDRSAETQYF. CDR3 bases: TGTGCCAGCAGGCCCGACAGGAGTGCAGAGACCCAGTACTTC.

The rearrangement joins TRBV12-3 or TRBV12-4 to TRBJ1-2; D uncertain. Trimming took 2 bases from V and 3 from J, leaving 10 bases between them. This CDR3 spans 14 amino acids. DNA of the CDR3: TGTGCCAGCAGTTTACAGTCGGGGTACTATGGCTACACCTTC. Its translation: CASSLQSGYYGYTF.

A few counts support this clonotype. This chain joins TRBV7-9 and TRBJ2-1; D is perhaps TRBD1 (6 bases). Trimming removed 5 bases from V and 8 bases from J, with 16 bases in between. The germline gives CDR1 SEHNR, CDR2 FQNEAQ (reference sequence). This CDR3 is built from 14 residues. CDR3 DNA sequence: TGTGCCAGCAGCCTCGCCGGCAGGGGCCATGAGCAGTTCTTC. It codes for CASSLAGRGHEQFF.

This clonotype was counted a few times. V gene TRBV6-5 combines with J gene TRBJ1-2; D possibly corresponds to TRBD1 (5 bases). Germline CDR1 and CDR2: MNHEY and SVGAGI. V lost 6 bases, J lost 6 bases, and 23 bases lay in between. The CDR3 length is 16 residues. The CDR3 spells CASSITPTGDIDGYTF. The CDR3 DNA is TGTGCCAGCAGCATTACTCCAACAGGCGATATTGATGGCTACACCTTC.

This clonotype has only a few counts. The chain links TRBV28 to TRBJ2-1, with no clear D. The V end was cut by 6 bases, the J end by 9 bases, with 12 bases between. Germline V CDR1 and CDR2: MDHEN, SYDVKM. This CDR3 has 12 residues. This CDR3 is CASSTGRAEQFF. The CDR3 DNA reads as TGTGCCAGCAGCACCGGACGGGCTGAGCAGTTCTTC.

The V call is TRBV29-1, the J call TRBJ2-3, with TRBD2 matching over 11 bases. The CDR3 has 12 amino acids. V was pared by 7 bases and J by 9 bases, with 6 bases of the junction left unmatched. Germline values: CDR1 SQVTM, CDR2 ANQGSEA. The CDR3 sequence is CSAARLAGTQYF. CDR3 nucleotide sequence: TGCAGCGCCGCGAGACTAGCGGGGACGCAGTATTTT.

The gene calls are TRBV18 and TRBJ2-1; D may be TRBD1 (5 bases). The CDR3 contains 12 residues. The ends were cut back, 3 bases at V and 9 bases at J, with 9 bases in the middle. CDR1 KGHSH and CDR2 LQKENI come from the germline V gene. DNA of the CDR3: TGTGCCAGCTCACCCCAAGACAGTGAGCAGTTCTTC. Amino acid sequence: CASSPQDSEQFF.

For the CDR3, the DNA is TGCGCCAGCAGGAAAGAAATTAGGAGCTCCTACGAGCAGTACTTC. It codes for CASRKEIRSSYEQYF. The chain recombines TRBV5-1 with TRBJ2-7; D not certain. The germline V and J ends were trimmed by 5 bases and 0 bases, with 15 bases remaining between them. CDR1 and CDR2 (germline): SGHRS, YFSETQ. CDR3 size: 15 residues.

The V and J genes are TRBV7-8 and TRBJ1-2; D may be TRBD1 (5 bases). With 8 bases removed from V and 10 bases from J, the gap between germline ends came to 20 bases. The CDR3 runs 13 residues. Germline CDR1 is SGHVS and CDR2 is FQNEAQ. The CDR3: CASAGGNYVAYTF. CDR3 nucleotides: TGTGCCAGCGCGGGGGGGAACTATGTTGCCTACACCTTC.